One and the same sample provided the 26 T cell receptor beta chains below, sequenced in a study of CD8+CD57+ T cells in acquired aplastic anemia. TCR beta VDJ and CDR3 profiles were obtained from a genomic DNA template. TCRdb recomputed calls from the reads with MiXCR, one row per CDR3 protein. The sample carries 150,000 to 180,000 distinct CDR3 sequences, about 54% recorded once. Patients picked for sequencing had shown CD8+CD57+ cell expansion detected by flow cytometry. Sequencing was performed on sorted CD4+, CD8+, or CD8+CD57+ T cells (not recorded which) from PBMCs. The receptors come from a human donor with aplastic anemia.

The J gene is TRBJ1-4, the V gene TRBV12-5; tentatively, D is TRBD1 (5 bases). Trimming shortened V by 3 bases and J by 8 bases, and 10 bases separated the two germline ends. CDR1 is LGHNT and CDR2 is FRNRAP in the germline V gene. The CDR3 length is 13 residues. CDR3 residues: CASGFGGDEKLFF. CDR3 coding DNA: TGTGCTAGTGGTTTCGGAGGGGACGAAAAACTGTTTTTT.

This chain joins TRBV7-2 and TRBJ1-2; D remains ambiguous. V dropped 3 bases and J dropped 2 bases, with 13 bases sitting between them. The CDR3 sequence is 15 residues long. Germline V lookup: CDR1 SGHTA, CDR2 FQGNSA. The CDR3 region is CASSFTAIRNYGYTF. The DNA for the CDR3 is TGTGCCAGCAGCTTCACAGCGATACGGAACTATGGCTACACCTTC.

The CDR3 is CAISGGLDAYNEQFF. DNA of the CDR3: TGTGCCATCAGTGGGGGACTAGATGCATACAATGAGCAGTTCTTC. The V gene is TRBV10-3, the J gene TRBJ2-1, with TRBD2 matching over 8 bases. Trimming at V came to 4 bases and at J to 4 bases, leaving 6 bases not matched to a gene. The CDR3 length is 15 residues. Germline V gene data show CDR1 as ENHRY and CDR2 as SYGVKD.

V and J are TRBV10-3 and TRBJ2-3; D is unclear. The CDR3 consists of 14 residues. V lost 3 bases, J lost 0 bases, and 7 bases lay in between. The germline V gene encodes CDR1 ENHRY and CDR2 SYGVKD. The CDR3 sequence: CAISDPLSTDTQYF. The CDR3 DNA follows: TGTGCCATCAGTGACCCGCTTAGCACAGATACGCAGTATTTT.

The chain employs TRBV7-8 and TRBJ2-3; D is undetermined. CDR3 length: 13 amino acids. Per the germline V gene, CDR1 is SGHVS and CDR2 is FQNEAQ. Trimming left V 6 bases short and J 0 bases short, with 7 bases between. The CDR3 here is CASRFLSTDTQYF. Here the CDR3 DNA reads TGTGCCAGCAGATTCTTAAGCACAGATACGCAGTATTTT.

The rearrangement joins TRBV27 to TRBJ1-4; D is perhaps TRBD1 (6 bases). CDR3 size: 15 residues. V was clipped by 1 base and J by 7 bases, with 13 bases between them. Germline V CDR1 and CDR2: MNHEY, SMNVEV (reference sequence). CDR3 sequence reads: CASSLLGARGEKLFF. In DNA form, the CDR3 reads TGTGCCAGCAGTTTATTGGGGGCGCGGGGTGAAAAACTGTTTTTT. Full variable domain (outside the CDR3, taken from reference TRBV27 and TRBJ1-4): EAQVTQNPRYLITVTGKKLTVTCSQNMNHEYMSWYRQDPGLGLRQIYYSMNVEVTDKGDVPEGYKVSRKEKRNFPLILESPSPNQTSLYFCASSLLGARGEKLFFGSGTQLSVL.

This clonotype was seen at least ten times. The V gene is TRBV2, the J gene TRBJ2-7; no definite D call. Per germline, CDR1 SNHLY and CDR2 FYNNEI. V was pared by 3 bases and J by 3 bases, with 6 bases between. CDR3 size: 12 residues. The CDR3 loop is CASSDVLYEQYF. CDR3 sequence (DNA): TGTGCCAGCAGTGATGTCCTCTACGAGCAGTACTTC.

This clonotype showed up many times. V is TRBV11-1 and J is TRBJ1-3; 9 bases are shared with TRBD1. V dropped 5 bases and J dropped 4; count of bases not matched to a gene: 9. The CDR3 contains 16 residues. CDR1 is SGHAT, CDR2 FQDESV, per germline (reference sequence). Here the CDR3 reads CASSTPQQGAGNTIYF. Here the CDR3 DNA reads TGTGCCAGCAGCACTCCACAACAGGGGGCGGGAAACACCATATATTTT.

This clonotype was seen repeatedly, ten times or more. The chain recombines TRBV19 with TRBJ2-3; 11 nucleotides agree with TRBD1. The CDR3 contains 18 residues. The germline V gene has CDR1 LNHDA and CDR2 SQIVND (reference sequence). V trimming: 3 bases; J trimming: 3 bases; junction bases outside the gene matches: 11. CDR3 nucleotide sequence: TGTGCCAGTAGTATCGTCCTGGTGGACAGGGGGCGTACAGATACGCAGTATTTT. Residues: CASSIVLVDRGRTDTQYF.

The chain is built from TRBV12-3 or TRBV12-4 and TRBJ2-1; possible D gene TRBD2, 8 bases. Deletions cut 1 base from V and 4 bases from J, with 23 bases between. The CDR3 has 19 residues. DNA of the CDR3: TGTGCCAGCAGTTTAGTTGTGGAGCGGGGGAGGACAGGATACAATGAGCAGTTCTTC. It codes for CASSLVVERGRTGYNEQFF.

J is TRBJ1-5 and V is TRBV10-2, with D unresolved. Germline values: CDR1 WSHSY, CDR2 SAAADI. CDR3 length: 14 amino acids. The V gene lost 1 base and the J gene lost 6 bases, with 10 bases spanning the gap. Here the CDR3 DNA reads TGCGCCAGCAGTGAGTTATCCCTGGGTCAGCCCCAGCATTTT. The encoded protein is CASSELSLGQPQHF.

There are many counts of this clonotype. J is TRBJ1-2 and V is TRBV4-3; D is uncertain. Germline V gene data show CDR1 as LGHNA and CDR2 as YSLEER. V dropped 1 base and J dropped 4 bases, with 22 bases sitting between them. The CDR3 is 18 amino acids. The CDR3 protein is CASSQVFPPGPIPYGYTF. In DNA form, the CDR3 reads TGCGCCAGCAGCCAAGTTTTCCCTCCGGGCCCCATCCCCTATGGCTACACCTTC.

This chain uses TRBV24-1 with TRBJ2-7; D gene ambiguous. Per the germline V gene, CDR1 is KGHDR and CDR2 is SFDVKD. This CDR3 contains 13 residues. V was shortened by 6 bases and J by 1 base, with 9 bases between the two germline ends. The CDR3 is CATSTVGSYEQYF. CDR3 DNA: TGTGCCACCAGTACGGTGGGATCCTACGAGCAGTACTTC.

This clonotype came up a few times. This chain joins TRBV15 and TRBJ1-1; D remains ambiguous. Germline V gene data show CDR1 as LNHNV and CDR2 as YYDKDF (reference sequence). Trimming left V 2 bases short and J 1 base short, with 8 bases between. The CDR3 loop spans 14 amino acids. The CDR3 loop reads CATSRSSENTEAFF. The DNA of the CDR3 is TGTGCCACCAGCAGATCGAGTGAGAACACTGAAGCTTTCTTT.

The CDR3 DNA sequence: TGTGCTAGTGGTTTGTGGTTCGAGCAGTACTTC. Its translation is CASGLWFEQYF. This chain uses TRBV12-5 with TRBJ2-7; D gene ambiguous. Trimming stripped 2 bases from V and 6 bases from J, with 5 bases between. CDR1 is LGHNT, CDR2 FRNRAP, per germline. This CDR3 is 11 amino acids long.

V gene TRBV5-1 combines with J gene TRBJ2-1; tentatively, D is TRBD1 or TRBD2 (5 bases each). V gave up 1 base and J gave up 6 bases, with 14 bases separating them. Germline V gene data show CDR1 as SGHRS and CDR2 as YFSETQ. This CDR3 region has 15 residues. The CDR3 reads CASSLRGEGANEQFF. The CDR3, as DNA: TGCGCCAGCAGCTTGAGGGGAGAAGGGGCCAATGAGCAGTTCTTC. The full variable domain, its missing parts supplied by reference TRBV5-1 and TRBJ2-1, is KAGVTQTPRYLIKTRGQQVTLSCSPISGHRSVSWYQQTPGQGLQFLFEYFSETQRNKGNFPGRFSGRQFSNSRSEMNVSTLELGDSALYLCASSLRGEGANEQFFGPGTRLTVL.

The gene calls are TRBV6-1 and TRBJ1-6; D is unresolved. The CDR3 loop spans 13 amino acids. CDR1 and CDR2 (germline): MNHNS, SASEGT. The CDR3 spells CAIARSYNSPLHF. In DNA, the CDR3 is TGTGCTATCGCTCGATCCTATAATTCACCCCTCCACTTT.

In its sample, this clonotype was seen many times. CDR3 protein: CSVRDDTVVGTQYF. The DNA of the CDR3 is TGCAGCGTGCGGGACGACACGGTGGTGGGGACCCAGTACTTC. This chain uses TRBV29-1 with TRBJ2-5, with a possible D match to TRBD2 (6 bases). Looked up from germline, CDR1 is SQVTM and CDR2 is ANQGSEA. Trimming took off 6 bases at V and 7 bases at J, with 21 bases between the two ends. The CDR3 length is 14 residues. Complete variable domain (other parts from reference TRBV29-1 and TRBJ2-5): SAVISQKPSRDICQRGTSLTIQCQVDSQVTMMFWYRQQPGQSLTLIATANQGSEATYESGFVIDKFPISRPNLTFSTLTVSNMSPEDSSIYLCSVRDDTVVGTQYFGPGTRLLVL.

The chain combines TRBV15 with TRBJ2-1, with D uncertain. The CDR3 is 12 residues long. Germline V gives CDR1 LNHNV, CDR2 YYDKDF (reference sequence). V was shortened by 7 bases and J by 7 bases, with 11 bases between the two germline ends. Written as DNA, the CDR3 is TGTGCCACCAATCGTGATGGGAATGAGCAGTTCTTC. Its translation: CATNRDGNEQFF.

The chain combines TRBV29-1 with TRBJ1-5; 12 positions agree with TRBD1. The V gene end was trimmed by 0 bases and the J gene end by 7 bases; junction bases not matched to a gene: 4. Germline-derived CDR1 and CDR2 are SQVTM and ANQGSEA. CDR3 size: 15 residues. CDR3 in DNA: TGCAGCGTTGAAGACCGGGGACAGGGGGCGCAGCCCCAGCATTTT. Translating it yields CSVEDRGQGAQPQHF.

This clonotype has only a few counts. J is TRBJ1-1 and V is TRBV2, with D hard to call. The CDR3 has 13 amino acids. Per the germline V gene, CDR1 is SNHLY and CDR2 is FYNNEI. The V end lost 0 bases, the J end lost 14 bases, and 16 bases lay between the germline ends. This CDR3 reads CASSEARAGTAFF. The CDR3 coding sequence is TGTGCCAGCAGTGAAGCGCGAGCAGGAACAGCATTCTTT.

The chain employs TRBV6-2 or TRBV6-3 and TRBJ1-5, with 7 bases identical to TRBD1. The germline V gene encodes CDR1 MNHEY and CDR2 SVGEGT. The CDR3 consists of 14 residues. V was pared by 5 bases and J by 6 bases, with 7 bases of the junction left unmatched. The CDR3 nucleotides are TGTGCCAGCAGTCTACGACAGGGCAGTCAGCCCCAGCATTTT. Amino acid sequence: CASSLRQGSQPQHF.

This clonotype showed up just a few times. This chain connects TRBV24-1 to TRBJ2-3, with no clear D. The CDR3 contains 10 residues. The V end lost 1 base, the J end lost 10 bases, and 2 bases lay between the germline ends. Germline V gives CDR1 KGHDR, CDR2 SFDVKD. The CDR3 reads CATSDLAQYF. The CDR3 DNA reads TGTGCCACCAGTGATTTAGCGCAGTATTTT.

V gene TRBV20-1 combines with J gene TRBJ2-7; 8 positions match TRBD1. CDR3 length: 14 amino acids. Trimming removed 6 bases from V and 1 base from J; junction bases left unmatched: 8. Germline CDR1 reads DFQATT; CDR2 reads SNEGSKA (reference sequence). As DNA, the CDR3 is TGCAGTGCGGCCAGACAGGGGAGATCCTACGAGCAGTACTTC. This encodes CSAARQGRSYEQYF.

This clonotype has a single count. The junction does not match germline at one end; this may be a read error. CDR3 nucleotide sequence: TGTGCCAGCAGCGTAGCGGGACAGAAAGAGACCCAGTGCTTC. As protein: CASSVAGQKETQCF. The V gene is TRBV9, the J gene TRBJ2-5; 7 bases map to TRBD1. Germline-derived CDR1 and CDR2 are SGDLS and YYNGEE. This CDR3 comprises 14 residues.

This clonotype has a count of ten or more. The chain uses TRBV10-3 and TRBJ1-1; D gene ambiguous. Looked up from germline, CDR1 is ENHRY and CDR2 is SYGVKD. The V gene lost 3 bases and the J gene lost 4 bases, with 12 bases spanning the gap. This CDR3 has 14 amino acids. The CDR3 protein is CAISEPGEGTEAFF. As DNA, the CDR3 is TGTGCCATCAGTGAACCCGGGGAGGGCACTGAAGCTTTCTTT.